A selection of T cell receptor beta chains follows, all from one sample in a study of T-cell reconstitution after alpha-beta-depleted transplantation in children. TCRdb redid the calling of the PCR reads with MiXCR, one entry per CDR3 protein. The sample shows roughly 350,000 distinct CDR3 sequences, under 13% of them seen only once. Sequencing was performed on PBMCs from the stem cell graft donor, taken from the stem cell graft. These receptors came from a human donor who donated a stem cell graft to a child with acute lymphoblastic leukemia. The CDR3 runs from the conserved cysteine through the conserved F or W. Fields, in order: J gene, V gene, D gene, clone size, CDR3 protein, CDR3 DNA. A D gene is named only where the DNA matches it firmly. The size of a clone is reported for some rows only, either as once, few or many, or as a class for expanded clones.

J gene: TRBJ2-4
V gene: TRBV6-2/TRBV6-3
D gene: NA
clone size: NA
CDR3 protein: CASRPVGAVQYF
CDR3 DNA: TGTGCCAGCAGGCCGGTTGGGGCCGTTCAGTACTTC

J gene: TRBJ2-7
V gene: TRBV27
D gene: TRBD1
clone size: NA
CDR3 protein: CASSPSGGSFYEQYF
CDR3 DNA: TGTGCCAGCAGTCCGTCAGGGGGAAGCTTCTACGAGCAGTACTTC

J gene: TRBJ1-2
V gene: TRBV28
D gene: TRBD1
clone size: many
CDR3 protein: CASSPWTGVNYGYTF
CDR3 DNA: TGTGCCAGCAGTCCCTGGACAGGAGTAAACTATGGCTACACCTTC

J gene: TRBJ1-2
V gene: TRBV5-6
D gene: NA
clone size: few
CDR3 protein: CASSLPSNYGYTF
CDR3 DNA: TGTGCCAGCAGCTTGCCCAGTAACTATGGCTACACCTTC

J gene: TRBJ2-1
V gene: TRBV5-1
D gene: NA
clone size: many
CDR3 protein: CASSLVPYNEQFF
CDR3 DNA: TGCGCCAGCAGCTTGGTACCCTACAATGAGCAGTTCTTC

J gene: TRBJ2-7
V gene: TRBV5-1
D gene: NA
clone size: few
CDR3 protein: CASSLGKEGASAEQYF
CDR3 DNA: TGCGCCAGCAGCTTGGGGAAAGAGGGAGCTTCGGCCGAGCAGTACTTC

J gene: TRBJ2-3
V gene: TRBV5-1
D gene: NA
clone size: NA
CDR3 protein: CASSFRPEPDTQYF
CDR3 DNA: TGCGCCAGCAGCTTCCGCCCGGAGCCAGATACGCAGTATTTT

J gene: TRBJ2-2
V gene: TRBV12-3/TRBV12-4
D gene: TRBD2
clone size: many
CDR3 protein: CASLLGGPSTGELFF
CDR3 DNA: TGTGCCAGCCTCCTGGGAGGGCCCTCGACCGGGGAGCTGTTTTTT

J gene: TRBJ2-2
V gene: TRBV27
D gene: TRBD2
clone size: few
CDR3 protein: CASSIRPGLAGGNTGELFF
CDR3 DNA: TGTGCCAGCAGTATAAGGCCGGGACTAGCGGGAGGGAACACCGGGGAGCTGTTTTTT

J gene: TRBJ2-1
V gene: TRBV7-2
D gene: NA
clone size: NA
CDR3 protein: CASSLEPGANEQFF
CDR3 DNA: TGTGCCAGCAGCTTAGAGCCCGGAGCGAATGAGCAGTTCTTC

J gene: TRBJ2-1
V gene: TRBV5-4
D gene: TRBD2
clone size: many
CDR3 protein: CASSLGLAGTSSYNEQFF
CDR3 DNA: TGTGCCAGCAGCTTGGGACTAGCGGGGACTAGCTCCTACAATGAGCAGTTCTTC

J gene: TRBJ2-7
V gene: TRBV7-9
D gene: NA
clone size: few
CDR3 protein: CASSLMGGGNTYEQYF
CDR3 DNA: TGTGCCAGCAGCTTAATGGGGGGCGGAAACACCTACGAGCAGTACTTC

J gene: TRBJ2-1
V gene: TRBV11-2
D gene: TRBD2
clone size: NA
CDR3 protein: CASSSIAGAQLYNEQFF
CDR3 DNA: TGTGCCAGCAGCTCAATAGCGGGAGCACAATTATACAATGAGCAGTTCTTC

J gene: TRBJ2-7
V gene: TRBV7-2
D gene: NA
clone size: many
CDR3 protein: CASSLRRRDYEQYF
CDR3 DNA: TGTGCCAGCAGCCTGCGCAGGCGGGACTACGAGCAGTACTTC

J gene: TRBJ2-3
V gene: TRBV6-5
D gene: TRBD1
clone size: few
CDR3 protein: CASSYTTGNADTQYF
CDR3 DNA: TGTGCCAGCAGTTACACGACAGGGAACGCAGATACGCAGTATTTT

J gene: TRBJ2-2
V gene: TRBV2
D gene: NA
clone size: few
CDR3 protein: CASSEALRGVGELFF
CDR3 DNA: TGTGCCAGCAGTGAAGCGCTTCGGGGAGTCGGGGAGCTGTTTTTT

J gene: TRBJ2-7
V gene: TRBV7-8
D gene: NA
clone size: many
CDR3 protein: CASSLEGLTYEQYF
CDR3 DNA: TGTGCCAGCAGCTTAGAAGGACTAACCTACGAGCAGTACTTC

J gene: TRBJ1-5
V gene: TRBV10-3
D gene: NA
clone size: NA
CDR3 protein: CAISESTYQPQHF
CDR3 DNA: TGTGCCATCAGTGAGTCGACATATCAGCCCCAGCATTTT

J gene: TRBJ2-3
V gene: TRBV10-3
D gene: TRBD2
clone size: few
CDR3 protein: CAISEGGSGRRRSTDTQYF
CDR3 DNA: TGTGCCATCAGTGAGGGAGGTAGCGGGAGACGACGCTCCACAGATACGCAGTATTTT

J gene: TRBJ2-1
V gene: TRBV9
D gene: TRBD2
clone size: NA
CDR3 protein: CASSSGRREASYNEQFF
CDR3 DNA: TGTGCCAGCAGCAGCGGGCGGCGGGAGGCCTCCTACAATGAGCAGTTCTTC

J gene: TRBJ2-1
V gene: TRBV27
D gene: NA
clone size: few
CDR3 protein: CASSTTGSQFF
CDR3 DNA: TGTGCCAGCAGTACAACCGGGTCCCAGTTCTTC

J gene: TRBJ2-1
V gene: TRBV4-1
D gene: TRBD1
clone size: few
CDR3 protein: CASSQGTGPNEQFF
CDR3 DNA: TGCGCCAGCAGCCAAGGGACAGGGCCCAATGAGCAGTTCTTC

J gene: TRBJ2-7
V gene: TRBV12-3/TRBV12-4
D gene: NA
clone size: NA
CDR3 protein: CASSLAGGHYEQYF
CDR3 DNA: TGTGCCAGCAGTTTAGCCGGGGGCCACTACGAGCAGTACTTC

J gene: TRBJ2-7
V gene: TRBV27
D gene: NA
clone size: few
CDR3 protein: CASSLDQGSGSYEQYF
CDR3 DNA: TGTGCCAGCAGTTTAGACCAGGGGTCGGGCTCCTACGAGCAGTACTTC

J gene: TRBJ2-5
V gene: TRBV27
D gene: NA
clone size: few
CDR3 protein: CASSPTGAGGTQYF
CDR3 DNA: TGTGCCAGCAGCCCAACAGGGGCGGGGGGGACCCAGTACTTC

J gene: TRBJ1-5
V gene: TRBV5-5
D gene: TRBD1
clone size: many
CDR3 protein: CASGRRDRGHQPQHF
CDR3 DNA: TGTGCCAGCGGTCGGCGGGACAGGGGACATCAGCCCCAGCATTTT

J gene: TRBJ2-7
V gene: TRBV3-1
D gene: NA
clone size: many
CDR3 protein: CASSQFWYEQYF
CDR3 DNA: TGTGCCAGCAGCCAATTCTGGTACGAGCAGTACTTC

J gene: TRBJ2-7
V gene: TRBV7-2
D gene: NA
clone size: few
CDR3 protein: CASSPGGYSYEQYF
CDR3 DNA: TGTGCCAGCAGCCCTGGAGGTTACTCCTACGAGCAGTACTTC

J gene: TRBJ2-5
V gene: TRBV3-1
D gene: TRBD1
clone size: few
CDR3 protein: CASSQETGGVDTGQIGETQYF
CDR3 DNA: TGTGCCAGCAGCCAAGAGACAGGGGGCGTCGATACGGGACAGATAGGAGAGACCCAGTACTTC

J gene: TRBJ2-2
V gene: TRBV18
D gene: NA
clone size: NA
CDR3 protein: CASSPTLDGELFF
CDR3 DNA: TGTGCCAGCTCACCGACACTAGACGGGGAGCTGTTTTTT

J gene: TRBJ1-5
V gene: TRBV27
D gene: NA
clone size: few
CDR3 protein: CASSLLGGNQPQHF
CDR3 DNA: TGTGCCAGCAGTTTATTGGGGGGCAATCAGCCCCAGCATTTT

J gene: TRBJ2-7
V gene: TRBV5-1
D gene: TRBD1
clone size: NA
CDR3 protein: CASSQTGRHEQYF
CDR3 DNA: TGCGCCAGCAGCCAGACAGGGCGGCACGAGCAGTACTTC

J gene: TRBJ1-6
V gene: TRBV27
D gene: NA
clone size: NA
CDR3 protein: CASSLLMSSYNSPLHF
CDR3 DNA: TGTGCCAGCAGTTTATTGATGAGCTCCTATAATTCACCCCTCCACTTT

J gene: TRBJ2-5
V gene: TRBV10-3
D gene: TRBD1
clone size: few
CDR3 protein: CAISERTGPQETQYF
CDR3 DNA: TGTGCCATCAGTGAAAGGACAGGACCCCAAGAGACCCAGTACTTC

J gene: TRBJ1-1
V gene: TRBV5-6
D gene: NA
clone size: few
CDR3 protein: CASSIWTSEAFF
CDR3 DNA: TGTGCCAGCAGCATTTGGACATCTGAAGCTTTCTTT

J gene: TRBJ1-3
V gene: TRBV7-6
D gene: TRBD1
clone size: NA
CDR3 protein: CASSSWGQGAGNTIYF
CDR3 DNA: TGTGCCAGCAGCTCCTGGGGACAGGGGGCTGGAAACACCATATATTTT

J gene: TRBJ1-1
V gene: TRBV7-6
D gene: NA
clone size: many
CDR3 protein: CASSLGPSPRDTEAFF
CDR3 DNA: TGTGCCAGCAGCTTAGGGCCCAGTCCGAGGGACACTGAAGCTTTCTTT

J gene: TRBJ2-5
V gene: TRBV7-2
D gene: TRBD2
clone size: few
CDR3 protein: CASSSSSGQETQYF
CDR3 DNA: TGTGCCAGCAGCTCCTCTAGCGGACAAGAGACCCAGTACTTC

J gene: TRBJ1-2
V gene: TRBV6-6
D gene: NA
clone size: NA
CDR3 protein: CAISLWTLYGYTF
CDR3 DNA: TGTGCCATCAGTTTGTGGACCCTCTATGGCTACACCTTC

J gene: TRBJ1-6
V gene: TRBV5-1
D gene: NA
clone size: NA
CDR3 protein: CASSFKRNSPLHF
CDR3 DNA: TGCGCCAGCAGCTTTAAGAGGAATTCACCCCTCCACTTT

J gene: TRBJ2-1
V gene: TRBV7-2
D gene: TRBD2
clone size: NA
CDR3 protein: CASTFLVTSGRLNEQFF
CDR3 DNA: TGTGCCAGCACCTTTTTAGTGACTAGCGGGAGACTAAATGAGCAGTTCTTC

J gene: TRBJ1-1
V gene: TRBV6-1
D gene: NA
clone size: NA
CDR3 protein: CASTEDQQGTEAFF
CDR3 DNA: TGTGCCAGCACAGAGGACCAACAGGGCACTGAAGCTTTCTTT

J gene: TRBJ1-4
V gene: TRBV5-1
D gene: NA
clone size: few
CDR3 protein: CASSLEGMTTNEKLFF
CDR3 DNA: TGCGCCAGCAGCTTGGAGGGAATGACAACTAATGAAAAACTGTTTTTT

J gene: TRBJ1-2
V gene: TRBV5-1
D gene: TRBD1
clone size: few
CDR3 protein: CASSSGQGQIHYGYTF
CDR3 DNA: TGCGCCAGCAGCTCTGGACAGGGTCAGATCCACTATGGCTACACCTTC

J gene: TRBJ2-6
V gene: TRBV5-1
D gene: TRBD1
clone size: NA
CDR3 protein: CASAPTGSPSGANVLTF
CDR3 DNA: TGCGCCAGCGCTCCGACAGGGAGCCCCTCTGGGGCCAACGTCCTGACTTTC

J gene: TRBJ1-1
V gene: TRBV3-1
D gene: NA
clone size: few
CDR3 protein: CASSQDMMNTEAFF
CDR3 DNA: TGTGCCAGCAGCCAAGATATGATGAACACTGAAGCTTTCTTT

J gene: TRBJ2-3
V gene: TRBV9
D gene: TRBD1
clone size: few
CDR3 protein: CASSGRSGTDTDTQYF
CDR3 DNA: TGTGCCAGCAGCGGACGGTCCGGGACAGACACAGATACGCAGTATTTT

J gene: TRBJ1-3
V gene: TRBV7-8
D gene: NA
clone size: few
CDR3 protein: CASSRDIAIGNTIYF
CDR3 DNA: TGTGCCAGCAGCCGGGACATAGCCATAGGAAACACCATATATTTT

J gene: TRBJ2-2
V gene: TRBV4-3
D gene: NA
clone size: NA
CDR3 protein: CASSQVEWWGHGNTGELFF
CDR3 DNA: TGCGCCAGCAGCCAAGTCGAATGGTGGGGGCATGGGAACACCGGGGAGCTGTTTTTT

J gene: TRBJ2-1
V gene: TRBV7-3
D gene: TRBD2
clone size: few
CDR3 protein: CASSSSSGASYNEQFF
CDR3 DNA: TGTGCCAGCAGCTCCTCTAGCGGAGCCTCCTACAATGAGCAGTTCTTC

J gene: TRBJ2-5
V gene: TRBV3-1
D gene: TRBD2
clone size: NA
CDR3 protein: CASSQVSGPFQETEYF
CDR3 DNA: TGTGCCAGCAGCCAGGTTAGCGGGCCCTTCCAAGAGACCGAGTACTTC

J gene: TRBJ2-3
V gene: TRBV3-1
D gene: TRBD2
clone size: few
CDR3 protein: CASSQLMEREVTDTQYF
CDR3 DNA: TGTGCCAGCAGCCAACTGATGGAGCGGGAGGTCACAGATACGCAGTATTTT

J gene: TRBJ1-2
V gene: TRBV6-1
D gene: TRBD1
clone size: few
CDR3 protein: CASNQTGTGGGYTF
CDR3 DNA: TGTGCCAGCAACCAAACCGGGACAGGGGGCGGCTACACCTTC

J gene: TRBJ2-7
V gene: TRBV7-9
D gene: TRBD2
clone size: NA
CDR3 protein: CASTWTSGSDVGYEQYF
CDR3 DNA: TGTGCCAGCACCTGGACTAGCGGGAGTGACGTGGGCTACGAGCAGTACTTC

J gene: TRBJ2-7
V gene: TRBV3-1
D gene: TRBD2
clone size: NA
CDR3 protein: CTCSLTGLAGGPSYEQYF
CDR3 DNA: TGTACCTGCAGTTTAACGGGACTAGCGGGAGGGCCTTCCTACGAGCAGTACTTC

J gene: TRBJ2-2
V gene: TRBV19
D gene: NA
clone size: few
CDR3 protein: CASSIDPGGNTGELFF
CDR3 DNA: TGTGCCAGTAGTATCGACCCCGGAGGCAACACCGGGGAGCTGTTTTTT